The clone carrying this T cell receptor (beta chain) occurred a few times. These data are taken from a study of glioma-infiltrating T cells after dendritic cell vaccination. The CDR3 spans 15 residues. Trimming stripped 0 bases from V and 3 bases from J, with 6 bases between. The V gene's germline CDR1 is MNHEY and CDR2 SVGAGI. Repertoires were generated with immunoSEQ multiplex PCR, while TCRdb's copy carries only in-frame clones and drops some. The sample carries about 95,000 clones, around 85% recorded once. This material consisted of blood, taken before dendritic cell vaccination. The clonotype was recovered from a human donor with glioblastoma. The chain uses TRBV6-5 and TRBJ2-6; D might be TRBD2 (5 bases). In DNA, the CDR3 is TGTGCCAGCAGTTACTCGGGAGTTGGGGCCAACGTCCTGACTTTC. Translated: CASSYSGVGANVLTF.